This T cell receptor (beta chain) appears in the sequencing data of a study of control samples from healthy donors and cancer patients. Trimming at V came to 0 bases and at J to 10 bases, leaving 11 bases not matched to a gene. Germline CDR1 reads LNHNV; CDR2 reads YYDKDF (reference sequence). The CDR3 runs to 16 residues. Repertoires were generated with immunoSEQ multiplex PCR, while TCRdb's copy carries only in-frame clones and drops some. The table records some 190,000 clones, approximately 90% of them present only once. The sequencing input was blood. The rearrangement links TRBV15 to TRBJ2-1; 8 positions match TRBD2. The TCR was taken from a young man in good health. The CDR3: CATSRDDRGGLGEQFF. CDR3 DNA: TGTGCCACCAGCAGAGATGACCGGGGGGGACTCGGGGAGCAGTTCTTC.